Given below is one T cell receptor (beta chain) in context. Its matching antigen is unknown. These data are taken from a study of vaccination effects on CD4 cells after COVID-19. The wider study: Peptide-pool stimulation followed by sequencing identified expanded antigen-specific CD4+ clonotypes in the ViraFEST assay.

Culture lasted about 10 days before CD4+ T cell isolation. Each participant was given two doses of one vaccine (BNT162b2 or mRNA-1273). Trimming took 2 bases from V and 5 from J, leaving 13 bases between them. Germline V gives CDR1 MDHEN, CDR2 SYDVKM. The CDR3 sequence is 14 residues long. This table comes from immunoSEQ multiplex PCR, and its TCRdb copy is limited to in-frame clones, with some not included. The table includes just under 75,000 clones, roughly 73% detected once. The genes are TRBV28 and TRBJ2-7; possible D gene TRBD2, 6 bases. This material consisted of CD4+ T cells from PBMCs cultured without peptide, taken after COVID-19 vaccination. The TCR comes from a human donor who received a COVID-19 vaccine. In DNA form, the CDR3 reads TGTGCCAGCAGTTTAGGGGGGTTGCGACACGAGCAGTACGTC. Its protein is CASSLGGLRHEQYV.